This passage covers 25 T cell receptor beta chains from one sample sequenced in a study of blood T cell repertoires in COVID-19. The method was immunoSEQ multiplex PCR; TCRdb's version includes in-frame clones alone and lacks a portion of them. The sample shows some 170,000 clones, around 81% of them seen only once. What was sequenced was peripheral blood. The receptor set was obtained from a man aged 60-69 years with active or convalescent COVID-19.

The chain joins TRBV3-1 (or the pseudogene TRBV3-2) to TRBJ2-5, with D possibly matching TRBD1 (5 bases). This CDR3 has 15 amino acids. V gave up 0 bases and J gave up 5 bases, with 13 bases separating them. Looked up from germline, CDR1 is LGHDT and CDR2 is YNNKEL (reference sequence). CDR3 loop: CASSQDLGHRETQYF. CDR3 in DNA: TGTGCCAGCAGCCAAGATCTAGGACACAGGGAGACCCAGTACTTC.

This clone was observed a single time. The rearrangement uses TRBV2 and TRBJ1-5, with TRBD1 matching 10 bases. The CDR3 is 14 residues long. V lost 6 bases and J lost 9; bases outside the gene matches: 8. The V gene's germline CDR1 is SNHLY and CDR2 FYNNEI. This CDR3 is CASSPDRGQTPQHF. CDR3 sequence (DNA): TGTGCCAGCAGCCCCGACAGGGGGCAAACGCCCCAGCATTTT.

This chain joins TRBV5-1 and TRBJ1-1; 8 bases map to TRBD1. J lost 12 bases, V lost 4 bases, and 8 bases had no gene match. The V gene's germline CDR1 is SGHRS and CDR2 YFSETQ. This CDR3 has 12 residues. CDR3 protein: CASSAPGGETFF. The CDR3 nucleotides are TGCGCCAGCAGCGCCCCAGGGGGCGAAACTTTCTTT. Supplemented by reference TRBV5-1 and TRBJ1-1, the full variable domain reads KAGVTQTPRYLIKTRGQQVTLSCSPISGHRSVSWYQQTPGQGLQFLFEYFSETQRNKGNFPGRFSGRQFSNSRSEMNVSTLELGDSALYLCASSAPGGETFFGQGTRLTVV.

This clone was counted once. Here the CDR3 reads CASSQSELAGGNTEAFF. The CDR3 nucleotides are TGCGCCAGCAGTCAATCGGAGCTGGCAGGGGGCAACACTGAAGCTTTCTTT. The chain joins TRBV23-1 to TRBJ1-1; 8 bases are shared with TRBD1. TRBV23-1 carries the ORF label, with uncertain function. V lost 0 bases to trimming and J lost 2 bases; unmatched junction nucleotides: 8. The length of the CDR3 is 17 residues.

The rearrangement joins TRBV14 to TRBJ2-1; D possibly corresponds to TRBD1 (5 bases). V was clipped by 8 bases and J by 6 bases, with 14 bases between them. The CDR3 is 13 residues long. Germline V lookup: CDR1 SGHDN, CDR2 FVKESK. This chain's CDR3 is CASQTARGNEQFF. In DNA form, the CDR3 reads TGTGCCAGCCAGACAGCGCGAGGCAATGAGCAGTTCTTC. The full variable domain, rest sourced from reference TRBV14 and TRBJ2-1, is EAGVTQFPSHSVIEKGQTVTLRCDPISGHDNLYWYRRVMGKEIKFLLHFVKESKQDESGMPNNRFLAERTGGTYSTLKVQPAELEDSGVYFCASQTARGNEQFFGPGTRLTVL.

The CDR3 reads CASSHGSSGNTIYF. The CDR3 DNA follows: TGTGCCAGCAGTCACGGGTCATCCGGAAACACCATATATTTT. J is TRBJ1-3 and V is TRBV2; D remains ambiguous. Germline assignment: CDR1 SNHLY and CDR2 FYNNEI. Trimming took off 5 bases at V and 4 bases at J, with 12 bases between the two ends. This CDR3 contains 14 residues.

CDR3 in DNA: TGTGCCAGCTCGCACGGACAAGAAAATGAAAAACTGTTTTTT. This gives the protein CASSHGQENEKLFF. J is TRBJ1-4 and V is TRBV27; tentatively, D is TRBD1 (5 bases). Germline assignment: CDR1 MNHEY and CDR2 SMNVEV (reference sequence). The length of the CDR3 is 14 residues. Trimming cost V 8 bases and J 5 bases, with 15 bases left between them.

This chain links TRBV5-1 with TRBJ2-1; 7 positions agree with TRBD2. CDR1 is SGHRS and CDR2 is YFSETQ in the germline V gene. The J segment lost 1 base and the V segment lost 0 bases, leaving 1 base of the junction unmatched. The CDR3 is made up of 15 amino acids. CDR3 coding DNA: TGCGCCAGCAGCTTGGTAGCGGGTTCCTACAATGAGCAGTTCTTC. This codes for CASSLVAGSYNEQFF.

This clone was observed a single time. The CDR3: CASSVARQGALSNSPLHF. The CDR3 region has the DNA TGTGCCAGCAGCGTAGCTCGGCAGGGGGCGCTTAGTAATTCACCCCTCCACTTT. The rearrangement joins TRBV9 to TRBJ1-6; 8 bases are a match to TRBD1. The ends lost 0 bases at V and 6 bases at J; junction bases unmatched: 11. Germline values: CDR1 SGDLS, CDR2 YYNGEE. The CDR3 has 18 amino acids.

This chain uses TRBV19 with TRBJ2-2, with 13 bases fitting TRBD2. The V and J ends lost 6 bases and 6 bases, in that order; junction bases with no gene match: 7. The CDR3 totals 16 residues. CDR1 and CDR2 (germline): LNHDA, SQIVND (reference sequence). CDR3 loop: CASRYTSGGVPGELFF. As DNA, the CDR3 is TGTGCCAGTAGATATACTAGCGGGGGGGTTCCCGGGGAGCTGTTTTTT.

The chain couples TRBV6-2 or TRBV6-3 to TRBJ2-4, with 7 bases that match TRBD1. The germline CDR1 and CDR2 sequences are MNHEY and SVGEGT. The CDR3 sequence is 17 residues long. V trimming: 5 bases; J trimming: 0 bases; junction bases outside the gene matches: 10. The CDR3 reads CASSPWTGRLAKNIQYF. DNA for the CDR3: TGTGCCAGCAGTCCGTGGACAGGACGATTAGCCAAAAACATTCAGTACTTC.

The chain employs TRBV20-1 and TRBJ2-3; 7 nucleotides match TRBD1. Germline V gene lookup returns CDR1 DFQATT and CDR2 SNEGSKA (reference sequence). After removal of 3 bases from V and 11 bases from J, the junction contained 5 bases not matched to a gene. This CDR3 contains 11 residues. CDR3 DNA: TGCAGTGCTAGGCAGGGGGAGAGGCAGTATTTT. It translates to CSARQGERQYF.

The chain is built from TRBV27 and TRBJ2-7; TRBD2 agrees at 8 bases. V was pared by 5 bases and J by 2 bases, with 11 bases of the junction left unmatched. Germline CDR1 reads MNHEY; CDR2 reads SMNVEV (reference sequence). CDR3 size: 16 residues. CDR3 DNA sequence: TGTGCCAGCAGTCCCGTGTCGGTAGCGGGAACCTACGAGCAGTACTTC. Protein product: CASSPVSVAGTYEQYF.

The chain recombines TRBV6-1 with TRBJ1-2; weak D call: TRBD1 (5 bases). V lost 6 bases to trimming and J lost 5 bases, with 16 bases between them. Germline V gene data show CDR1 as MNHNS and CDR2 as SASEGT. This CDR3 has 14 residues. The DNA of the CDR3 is TGTGCCAGCAGATCGACAGAAATCCGTTATGGCTACACCTTC. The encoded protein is CASRSTEIRYGYTF.

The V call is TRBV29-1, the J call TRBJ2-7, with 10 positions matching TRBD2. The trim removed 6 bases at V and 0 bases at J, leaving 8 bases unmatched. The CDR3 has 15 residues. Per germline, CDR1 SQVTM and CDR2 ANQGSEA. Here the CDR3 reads CSVCLAGAVSYEQYF. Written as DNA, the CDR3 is TGCAGCGTGTGTCTAGCGGGAGCGGTCTCCTACGAGCAGTACTTC.

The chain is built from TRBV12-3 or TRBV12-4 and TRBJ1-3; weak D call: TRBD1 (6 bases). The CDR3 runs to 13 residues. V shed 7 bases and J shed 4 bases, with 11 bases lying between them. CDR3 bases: TGTGCCAGCACCCTAACAGGGGGAAACACCATATATTTT. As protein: CASTLTGGNTIYF.

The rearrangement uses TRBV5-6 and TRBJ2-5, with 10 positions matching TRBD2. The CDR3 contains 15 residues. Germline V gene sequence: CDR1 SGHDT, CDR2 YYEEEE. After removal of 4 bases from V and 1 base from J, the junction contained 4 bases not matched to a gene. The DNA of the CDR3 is TGTGCCAGCAGCCGCCGGACTAGCGGCCAAGAGACCCAGTACTTC. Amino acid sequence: CASSRRTSGQETQYF.

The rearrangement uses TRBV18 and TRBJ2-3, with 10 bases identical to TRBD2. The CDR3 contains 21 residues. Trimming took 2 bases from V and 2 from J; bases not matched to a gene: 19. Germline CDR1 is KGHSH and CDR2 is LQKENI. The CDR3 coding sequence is TGTGCCAGCTCACCAACAGCCCCACTTACTAGCGGGAAGGGGGTCACAGATACGCAGTATTTT. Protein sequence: CASSPTAPLTSGKGVTDTQYF.

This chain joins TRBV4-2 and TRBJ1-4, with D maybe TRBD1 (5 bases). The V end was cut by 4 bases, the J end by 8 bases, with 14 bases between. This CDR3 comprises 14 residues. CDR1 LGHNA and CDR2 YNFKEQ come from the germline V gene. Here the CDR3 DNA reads TGTGCCAGCAGCCCTGGGGCCTCTTGGGAAAAACTGTTTTTT. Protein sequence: CASSPGASWEKLFF.

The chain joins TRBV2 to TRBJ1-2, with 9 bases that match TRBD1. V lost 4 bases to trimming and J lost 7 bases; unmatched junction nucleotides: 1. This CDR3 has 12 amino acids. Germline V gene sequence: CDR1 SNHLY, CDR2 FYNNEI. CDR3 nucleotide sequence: TGTGCCAGCAGTGTGGACAGGGGTGGCTACACCTTC. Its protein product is CASSVDRGGYTF.

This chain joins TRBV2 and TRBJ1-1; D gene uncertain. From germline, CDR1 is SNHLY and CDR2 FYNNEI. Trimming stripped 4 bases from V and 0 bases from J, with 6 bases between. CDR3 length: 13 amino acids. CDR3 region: CASSVGLNTEAFF. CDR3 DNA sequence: TGTGCCAGCAGTGTCGGTTTGAACACTGAAGCTTTCTTT.

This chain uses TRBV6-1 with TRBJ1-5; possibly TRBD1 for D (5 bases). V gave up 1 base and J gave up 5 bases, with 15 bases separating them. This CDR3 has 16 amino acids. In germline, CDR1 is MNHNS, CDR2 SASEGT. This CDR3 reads CASSEVVKGIDQPQHF. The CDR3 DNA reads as TGTGCCAGCAGTGAAGTCGTGAAGGGGATAGATCAGCCCCAGCATTTT.

DNA of the CDR3: TGTGCCAGCAGTTTACTAGCGGGGGGCCCGGGGCAGTATTTT. Translated: CASSLLAGGPGQYF. This sequence joins TRBV27 and TRBJ2-3; 11 bases align to TRBD2. This CDR3 has 14 residues. The germline V gene has CDR1 MNHEY and CDR2 SMNVEV (reference sequence). The trim removed 2 bases at V and 11 bases at J, leaving 6 bases unmatched.

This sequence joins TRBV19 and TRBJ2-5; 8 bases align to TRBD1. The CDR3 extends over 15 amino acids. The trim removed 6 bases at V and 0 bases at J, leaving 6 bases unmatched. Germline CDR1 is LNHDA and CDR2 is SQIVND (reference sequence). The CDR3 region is CASRGWTGHQETQYF. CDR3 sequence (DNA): TGTGCCAGTAGGGGATGGACAGGGCACCAAGAGACCCAGTACTTC.

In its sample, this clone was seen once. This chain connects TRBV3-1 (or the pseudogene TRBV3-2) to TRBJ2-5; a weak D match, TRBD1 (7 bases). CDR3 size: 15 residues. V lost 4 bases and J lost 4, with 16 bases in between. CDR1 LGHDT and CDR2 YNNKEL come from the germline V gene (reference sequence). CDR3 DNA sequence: TGTGCCAGCAGCCCTTCGACAGGGCGGGGAGAGACCCAGTACTTC. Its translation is CASSPSTGRGETQYF.